This T cell receptor (beta chain) was retrieved from a study of CD8 T cells in Susac syndrome. In contrast to the negatively isolated CD8+ and CD4+ T cells, TEMRA cells were FACS-enriched. The authors reverse transcribed 0.5 to 1 ug RNA with random hexamers. MiXCR, run by TCRdb on the immunoSEQ multiplex PCR reads, gives a single entry per CDR3 protein. The data show 250,000 to 350,000 distinct CDR3 sequences, around 84% seen once. Source material: CD8+ T cells from PBMCs. The clonotype was recovered from a human donor with multiple sclerosis.

The CDR3 loop is CASSLSLAGGLIEQFF. The DNA for the CDR3 is TGTGCCAGCAGTTTATCGCTAGCGGGAGGGTTGATTGAGCAGTTCTTC. This chain links TRBV27 with TRBJ2-1, with 12 bases aligning to TRBD2. The J segment lost 9 bases and the V segment lost 0 bases, leaving 6 bases of the junction unmatched. Germline V gives CDR1 MNHEY, CDR2 SMNVEV (reference sequence). The length of the CDR3 is 16 residues.